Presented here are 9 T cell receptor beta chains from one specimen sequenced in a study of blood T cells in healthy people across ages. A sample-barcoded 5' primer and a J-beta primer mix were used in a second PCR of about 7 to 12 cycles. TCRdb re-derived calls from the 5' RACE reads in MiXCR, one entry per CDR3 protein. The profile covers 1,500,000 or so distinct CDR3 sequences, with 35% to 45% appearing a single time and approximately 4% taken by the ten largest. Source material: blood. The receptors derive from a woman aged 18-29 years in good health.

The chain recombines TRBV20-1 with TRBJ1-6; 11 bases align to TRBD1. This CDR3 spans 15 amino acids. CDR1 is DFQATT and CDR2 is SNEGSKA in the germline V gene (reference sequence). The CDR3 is CRGRRTGGQDSPLHF. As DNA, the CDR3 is TGCAGGGGACGGAGGACAGGGGGCCAGGATTCACCCCTCCACTTT.

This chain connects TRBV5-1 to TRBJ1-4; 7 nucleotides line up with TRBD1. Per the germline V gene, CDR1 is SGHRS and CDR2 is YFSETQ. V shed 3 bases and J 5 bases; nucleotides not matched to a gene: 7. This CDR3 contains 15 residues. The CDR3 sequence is CASSWDSQGNEKLFF. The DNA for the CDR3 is TGCGCCAGCAGCTGGGACAGTCAGGGCAATGAAAAACTGTTTTTT.

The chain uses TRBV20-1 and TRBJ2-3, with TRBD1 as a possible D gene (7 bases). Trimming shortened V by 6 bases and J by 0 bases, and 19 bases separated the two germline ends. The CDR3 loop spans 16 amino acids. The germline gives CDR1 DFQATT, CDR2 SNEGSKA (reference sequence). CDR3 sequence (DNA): TGCAGTGCACTCCCGACTCAGGGGGGCAGCACAGATACGCAGTATTTT. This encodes CSALPTQGGSTDTQYF.

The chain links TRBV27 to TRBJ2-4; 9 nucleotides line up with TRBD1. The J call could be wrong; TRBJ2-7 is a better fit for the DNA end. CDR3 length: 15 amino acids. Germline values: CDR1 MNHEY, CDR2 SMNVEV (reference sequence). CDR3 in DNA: TGTGCCAGCAGTTTTGGTGGACAGGGGTTTTACGAGCAGTACTTC. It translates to CASSFGGQGFYEQYF.

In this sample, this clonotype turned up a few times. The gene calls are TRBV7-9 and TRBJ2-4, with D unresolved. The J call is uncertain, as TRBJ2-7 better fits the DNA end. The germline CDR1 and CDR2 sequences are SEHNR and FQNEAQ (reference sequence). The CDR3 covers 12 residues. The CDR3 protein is CASSGVRYEQYF. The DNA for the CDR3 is TGTGCCAGCAGTGGGGTTCGATACGAGCAGTACTTC.

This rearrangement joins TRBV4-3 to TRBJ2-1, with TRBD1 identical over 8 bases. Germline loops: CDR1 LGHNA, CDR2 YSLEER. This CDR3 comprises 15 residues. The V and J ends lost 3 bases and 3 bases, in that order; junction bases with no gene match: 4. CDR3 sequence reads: CASSQRTGFYNEQFF. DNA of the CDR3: TGCGCCAGCAGCCAGAGGACAGGGTTCTACAATGAGCAGTTCTTC.

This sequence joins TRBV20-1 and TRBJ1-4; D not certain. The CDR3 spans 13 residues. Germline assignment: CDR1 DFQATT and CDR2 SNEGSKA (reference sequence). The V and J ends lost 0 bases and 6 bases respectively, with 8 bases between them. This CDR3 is CSARDYLDEKLFF. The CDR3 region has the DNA TGCAGTGCTAGAGATTATTTAGATGAAAAACTGTTTTTT.

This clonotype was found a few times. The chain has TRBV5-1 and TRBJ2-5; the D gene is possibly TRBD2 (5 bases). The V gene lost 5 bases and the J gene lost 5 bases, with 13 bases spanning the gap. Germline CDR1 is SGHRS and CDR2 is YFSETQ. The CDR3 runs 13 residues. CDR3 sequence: CASSPSGSETQYF. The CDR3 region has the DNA TGCGCCAGCAGTCCAAGCGGCAGTGAGACCCAGTACTTC.

The CDR3 DNA reads TGTGCCAGCAGCCCAAGGTGGGACAGGGGGCTACAGCCCCAGCATTTT. As protein: CASSPRWDRGLQPQHF. V and J are TRBV5-5 and TRBJ1-5; TRBD1 agrees at 12 bases. The V and J ends lost 4 bases and 7 bases, in that order; junction bases with no gene match: 9. Per the germline V gene, CDR1 is SGHKS and CDR2 is YYEKEE (reference sequence). CDR3 length equals 16 residues.